The rows below give T cell receptor beta chains drawn from one sample of a study of neoadjuvant anti-PD-1 for oral cavity cancer. TCRdb's table, derived via immunoSEQ multiplex PCR, lists solely in-frame clones and lacks some. The sample contains roughly 16,000 clones, under 40% of which appear only once. Specimen: tumor tissue, collected after nivolumab (anti-PD-1) treatment. The receptors originated from a person between 40 and 80 years old with oral cavity squamous cell carcinoma. The CDR3 runs from the conserved cysteine through the conserved F or W. Expanded clones are given a class, and other clones once, few, many or no size at all.

CDR3 | J | V | length | size
CASRRSRGKETQYF | TRBJ2-5 | TRBV28 | 14 | once
CASSGQGMSYEQYF | TRBJ2-7 | TRBV6-5 | 14 | many
CASSLVGDLLSGNTIYF | TRBJ1-3 | TRBV7-9 | 17 | many
CAIRGDFTYEQYF | TRBJ2-7 | TRBV10-3 | 13 | few
CASSLAARENEQFF | TRBJ2-1 | TRBV5-1 | 14 | .
CASSGAGGLVTDTQYF | TRBJ2-3 | TRBV5-4 | 16 | .
CASQGRDGSLVDGYTF | TRBJ1-2 | TRBV7-9 | 16 | .
CASRGGSYEQYF | TRBJ2-7 | TRBV11-2 | 12 | .
CASSFDSGSTDTQYF | TRBJ2-3 | TRBV7-9 | 15 | .
CASGRDYEQYF | TRBJ2-7 | TRBV18 | 11 | .
CASSVGWGRISSYNEQFF | TRBJ2-1 | TRBV9 | 18 | .
CASSRTGGLNTEAFF | TRBJ1-1 | TRBV6-5 | 15 | .
CASSPSRDRGKLFF | TRBJ1-4 | TRBV18 | 14 | .
CASSPVAGSLRNTQYF | TRBJ2-3 | TRBV18 | 16 | few
CASSAGGGRSYEQYF | TRBJ2-7 | TRBV5-4 | 15 | .
CASSLVRGKEQFF | TRBJ2-1 | TRBV7-2 | 13 | few